Listed here are 2 T cell receptor beta chains from one sample, sequenced in a study of blood T cell repertoires in COVID-19. Profiling relied on immunoSEQ multiplex PCR, and the TCRdb table lists in-frame clones only, not all of them. The sample has roughly 60,000 clones, approximately 84% seen once. The sample comprised peripheral blood. These receptors came from a man in his sixties with acute or convalescent COVID-19.

This rearrangement joins TRBV9 to TRBJ2-1; 11 bases are shared with TRBD1. In germline, CDR1 is SGDLS, CDR2 YYNGEE. The CDR3 is 17 residues long. J was trimmed by 4 bases and V by 4 bases; bases with no gene match: 10. CDR3 DNA sequence: TGTGCCAGCAGCTCCCCGGGGGACAGGGGGACTTACAATGAGCAGTTCTTC. Its protein is CASSSPGDRGTYNEQFF.

This chain links TRBV5-6 with TRBJ2-7, with TRBD1 matching over 8 bases. Germline V gives CDR1 SGHDT, CDR2 YYEEEE. Trimming at V came to 3 bases and at J to 0 bases, leaving 5 bases not matched to a gene. The CDR3 consists of 15 residues. The CDR3 sequence: CASSSDRGNSYEQYF. CDR3 DNA sequence: TGTGCCAGCAGCTCTGACAGGGGAAACTCCTACGAGCAGTACTTC.